Following are 29 T cell receptor beta chains from one sample sequenced in a study of cytotoxic CD8 clonotypes in ibrutinib-treated CLL. The assay was immunoSEQ multiplex PCR, and TCRdb's table has in-frame clones only and misses some. The top ten clones hold 9.5% to 15% of a sample with 150,000 or so clones, over 60% of them seen once. The sample here was PBMCs, taken after 12 months of ibrutinib treatment. These receptors originate from a human donor with chronic lymphocytic leukemia.

The rearrangement joins TRBV11-2 to TRBJ2-7, with TRBD2 matching over 15 bases. CDR1 SGHAT and CDR2 FQNNGV come from the germline V gene. V lost 5 bases to trimming and J lost 6 bases; unmatched junction nucleotides: 14. The CDR3 spans 18 residues. CDR3: CASSPRPGTSGRHLEQYF. DNA for the CDR3: TGTGCCAGCAGCCCACGTCCCGGGACTAGCGGGAGGCACCTCGAGCAGTACTTC.

The chain uses TRBV28 and TRBJ1-3; D ambiguous. Per germline, CDR1 MDHEN and CDR2 SYDVKM. The germline V and J ends were trimmed by 5 bases and 0 bases, with 2 bases remaining between them. This CDR3 is 12 amino acids long. The CDR3 here is CASSTSGNTIYF. CDR3 bases: TGTGCCAGCAGTACCTCTGGAAACACCATATATTTT.

The chain couples TRBV21-1 to TRBJ2-5; TRBD1 reflects the table's D call only, with no check against the DNA. TRBV21-1 is listed as a pseudogene. The CDR3 extends over 13 amino acids. The CDR3 DNA sequence: TGTGCCAGCGACAGGGTATCTCGAGAGACCCAGTACTTC. Amino acids: CASDRVSRETQYF.

The sample holds one count of this clone. The genes are TRBV28 and TRBJ2-7; tentatively, D is TRBD1 or TRBD2 (5 bases each). Germline V gene data show CDR1 as MDHEN and CDR2 as SYDVKM. The CDR3 runs 18 residues. V gave up 2 bases and J gave up 2 bases, with 22 bases separating them. As DNA, the CDR3 is TGTGCCAGCAGTTTAGTAGGGACCTTGGGGGAACTAACCTACGAGCAGTACTTC. The encoded protein is CASSLVGTLGELTYEQYF.

The chain carries TRBV7-9 and TRBJ2-3; D assignment may be TRBD1 or TRBD2 (5 bases each). Germline values: CDR1 SEHNR, CDR2 FQNEAQ (reference sequence). Trimming left V 8 bases short and J 7 bases short, with 16 bases between. The CDR3 covers 13 residues. DNA for the CDR3: TGTGCCAGCTCTCCGGGACGTACACATACGCAGTATTTT. Amino acid sequence: CASSPGRTHTQYF.

This chain connects TRBV5-4 to TRBJ2-1; no reliable D call. Germline values: CDR1 SGHNT, CDR2 YYREEE (reference sequence). V gave up 1 base and J gave up 0 bases, with 11 bases separating them. This CDR3 region has 16 residues. For the CDR3, the DNA is TGTGCCAGCAGCTTGAGTGGTTCCGCCTCCTACAATGAGCAGTTCTTC. It yields the protein CASSLSGSASYNEQFF.

This CDR3 reads CASKEGPRWAEAFF. The CDR3 DNA reads as TGTGCCAGCAAAGAAGGGCCAAGGTGGGCTGAAGCTTTCTTT. The chain employs TRBV27 and TRBJ1-1; D gene unclear. This CDR3 has 14 residues. CDR1 and CDR2 from the germline V gene are MNHEY and SMNVEV (reference sequence). Trimming left V 7 bases short and J 6 bases short, with 18 bases between.

The chain joins TRBV27 to TRBJ2-7; TRBD2 is a possible D gene (5 bases). Germline values: CDR1 MNHEY, CDR2 SMNVEV (reference sequence). V lost 5 bases and J lost 3, with 8 bases in between. This CDR3 region has 12 residues. The DNA for the CDR3 is TGTGCCAGCAGTCCAGACTACTACGAGCAGTACTTC. Amino acids: CASSPDYYEQYF.

The chain is built from TRBV6-1 and TRBJ2-1; D perhaps matches TRBD2 (5 bases). CDR1 and CDR2 from the germline V gene are MNHNS and SASEGT. The CDR3 has 11 amino acids. Trimming removed 6 bases at V and 8 bases at J, with 8 bases between. CDR3 in amino acids: CASRDFHEQFF. As DNA, the CDR3 is TGTGCCAGCAGGGACTTTCATGAGCAGTTCTTC.

The genes are TRBV18 and TRBJ1-2; D uncertain. Between the trimmed V and J ends, which lost 1 base and 3 bases, there was a span of 18 bases. The CDR3 length is 17 residues. CDR1 is KGHSH, CDR2 LQKENI, per germline. CDR3 sequence (DNA): TGTGCCAGCTCACCACGGGGAATAAGGGCGGGCGACTATGGCTACACCTTC. Translating gives CASSPRGIRAGDYGYTF.

The rearrangement joins TRBV27 to TRBJ2-3; 9 positions match TRBD2. J lost 5 bases, V lost 3 bases, and 9 bases had no gene match. CDR1 is MNHEY, CDR2 SMNVEV, per germline (reference sequence). CDR3 length: 16 residues. CDR3 in DNA: TGTGCCAGCAGTTTTACCGCGGGAGGGAAGGGAGATACGCAGTATTTT. Translated, it gives CASSFTAGGKGDTQYF.

The chain joins TRBV28 to TRBJ2-2; D possibly corresponds to TRBD1 (6 bases). Germline CDR1 and CDR2: MDHEN and SYDVKM. There are 15 residues in the CDR3. Trimming left V 2 bases short and J 1 base short, with 8 bases between. The CDR3 loop reads CASSLQGQNTGELFF. The CDR3, as DNA: TGTGCCAGCAGTTTACAGGGACAGAACACCGGGGAGCTGTTTTTT.

The chain joins TRBV28 to TRBJ2-5; tentative D call: TRBD1 (6 bases). Germline V gene sequence: CDR1 MDHEN, CDR2 SYDVKM. The CDR3 is 11 residues long. The V and J ends lost 9 bases and 6 bases respectively, with 11 bases between them. Here the CDR3 DNA reads TGTGCCAGAGGACAGATGAAGACCCAGTACTTC. Translation: CARGQMKTQYF.

This chain joins TRBV16 and TRBJ1-1; TRBD1 might be the D (5 bases). The CDR3 sequence is 15 residues long. CDR1 KGHSY and CDR2 FQNENV come from the germline V gene. The V end lost 2 bases, the J end lost 0 bases, and 10 bases lay between the germline ends. In nucleotides, the CDR3 is TGTGCCAGCAGCCAAGGTAACAGGATGAACACTGAAGCTTTCTTT. Protein product: CASSQGNRMNTEAFF.

The chain employs TRBV29-1 and TRBJ2-6, with D possibly matching TRBD2 (6 bases). The CDR3 has 16 amino acids. Trimming left V 5 bases short and J 4 bases short, with 18 bases between. The germline gives CDR1 SQVTM, CDR2 ANQGSEA. The CDR3 bases are TGCAGCGTTTCCACCCTCGGAGGGACCGGGGCCAACGTCCTGACTTTC. This sequence encodes CSVSTLGGTGANVLTF.

This chain uses TRBV9 with TRBJ2-3; D may be TRBD1 or TRBD2 (7 bases each). In germline, CDR1 is SGDLS, CDR2 YYNGEE. This CDR3 contains 13 residues. Trimming removed 3 bases from V and 10 bases from J, with 15 bases in between. CDR3 amino acids: CASSAWEGAAQYF. The DNA for the CDR3 is TGTGCCAGCAGCGCATGGGAGGGGGCCGCGCAGTATTTT. Filled out from reference TRBV9 and TRBJ2-3, the complete variable domain reads DSGVTQTPKHLITATGQRVTLRCSPRSGDLSVYWYQQSLDQGLQFLIQYYNGEERAKGNILERFSAQQFPDLHSELNLSSLELGDSALYFCASSAWEGAAQYFGPGTRLTVL.

The V and J genes are TRBV18 and TRBJ2-7; 10 bases match TRBD1. This CDR3 is built from 15 residues. Germline CDR1 and CDR2: KGHSH and LQKENI. V gave up 5 bases and J gave up 4 bases; unmatched junction bases: 8. DNA of the CDR3: TGTGCCAGCTCAGAGACGACAGGGGGCGCGTACGAGCAGTACTTC. This gives the protein CASSETTGGAYEQYF.

This chain connects TRBV28 to TRBJ1-5; TRBD1 matches 9 bases. Per the germline V gene, CDR1 is MDHEN and CDR2 is SYDVKM. The CDR3 is 15 amino acids. V gave up 6 bases and J gave up 5 bases; unmatched junction bases: 8. CDR3 bases: TGTGCCAGCAGCGGGCTCCGGACAGGGGATCAGCCCCAGCATTTT. Translated, it gives CASSGLRTGDQPQHF.

V gene TRBV6-6 combines with J gene TRBJ2-2; D perhaps matches TRBD2 (5 bases). Trimming cost V 6 bases and J 6 bases, with 17 bases left between them. The CDR3 extends over 15 amino acids. The germline V gene encodes CDR1 MNHNY and CDR2 SVGAGI (reference sequence). The CDR3 protein is CASSTLASIAGELFF. CDR3 coding DNA: TGTGCCAGCAGCACGCTAGCTTCCATTGCCGGGGAGCTGTTTTTT.

The table lists this clone with a few counts. Its ends do not fully match the called genes, so a read error is possible. The V gene is TRBV13, the J gene TRBJ1-1; D not certain. The CDR3 spans 11 residues. Germline V gives CDR1 PRHDT, CDR2 FYEKMQ (reference sequence). This CDR3 reads CASTPDTEAFF. For the CDR3, the DNA is TGTGCCAGCACCCCTGACACCGAAGCTTTCTTT.

The J gene is TRBJ2-7, the V gene TRBV14; 10 bases fit TRBD1. Germline V gene data show CDR1 as SGHDN and CDR2 as FVKESK. The V gene end was trimmed by 4 bases and the J gene end by 3 bases; junction bases not matched to a gene: 9. This CDR3 has 16 residues. The CDR3 loop reads CASSRDRGLFIYEQYF. CDR3 bases: TGTGCCAGCAGCCGCGACAGGGGGCTCTTCATCTACGAGCAGTACTTC.

This chain uses TRBV19 with TRBJ2-2; the D is unclear. The CDR3 spans 12 residues. V lost 4 bases to trimming and J lost 4 bases, with 4 bases between them. Germline lookup yields CDR1 LNHDA and CDR2 SQIVND (reference sequence). DNA for the CDR3: TGTGCCAGTAGTAGTATCACCGGGGAGCTGTTTTTT. Translating it yields CASSSITGELFF.

The chain has TRBV5-1 and TRBJ2-3, with 8 bases aligning to TRBD2. CDR1 SGHRS and CDR2 YFSETQ come from the germline V gene. This CDR3 has 16 amino acids. The ends lost 0 bases at V and 0 bases at J; junction bases unmatched: 3. DNA of the CDR3: TGCGCCAGCAGCTTGGCGGCTAGCGGGAGCACAGATACGCAGTATTTT. Translated: CASSLAASGSTDTQYF.

V gene TRBV19 combines with J gene TRBJ2-7, with unresolved D. The V end lost 6 bases, the J end lost 1 base, and 13 bases lay between the germline ends. Germline V lookup: CDR1 LNHDA, CDR2 SQIVND (reference sequence). The CDR3 runs 14 residues. CDR3 protein: CASRRTPASYEQYF. In nucleotides, the CDR3 is TGTGCCAGTAGGAGGACGCCGGCGTCCTACGAGCAGTACTTC.

This CDR3 reads CASSPAVLAEDSPLHF. The CDR3 DNA reads TGCGCCAGCAGTCCCGCGGTATTAGCGGAGGATTCACCCCTCCACTTT. This rearrangement joins TRBV5-1 to TRBJ1-6; D ambiguous. In germline, CDR1 is SGHRS, CDR2 YFSETQ. The CDR3 covers 16 residues. Trimming stripped 5 bases from V and 8 bases from J, with 20 bases between.

The rearrangement uses TRBV7-9 and TRBJ2-1; tentative D call: TRBD2 (6 bases). V was clipped by 6 bases and J by 3 bases, with 15 bases between them. CDR1 SEHNR and CDR2 FQNEAQ come from the germline V gene (reference sequence). This CDR3 region has 15 residues. CDR3 amino acids: CASSPLADVYNEQFF. The DNA for the CDR3 is TGTGCCAGCAGTCCATTAGCGGATGTCTACAATGAGCAGTTCTTC.

The chain combines TRBV2 with TRBJ2-3; D gene uncertain. V was shortened by 5 bases and J by 4 bases, with 7 bases between the two germline ends. The CDR3 spans 12 residues. Germline lookup yields CDR1 SNHLY and CDR2 FYNNEI. The CDR3 spells CASSYSSDTQYF. The CDR3 nucleotides read TGTGCCAGCAGTTACAGTTCAGATACGCAGTATTTT.

The gene calls are TRBV5-1 and TRBJ2-7; maybe TRBD2 (6 bases). Germline CDR1 SGHRS, CDR2 YFSETQ. CDR3 length equals 13 residues. Trimming cost V 4 bases and J 1 base, with 9 bases left between them. CDR3 sequence (DNA): TGCGCCAGCAGCCGGGAGAGTTCCTACGAGCAGTACTTC. Amino acids: CASSRESSYEQYF.

The chain uses TRBV6-5 and TRBJ2-7, with TRBD2 as a possible D gene (5 bases). Trimming cost V 6 bases and J 3 bases, with 15 bases left between them. The length of the CDR3 is 14 residues. The germline CDR1 and CDR2 sequences are MNHEY and SVGAGI. As DNA, the CDR3 is TGTGCCAGCAGGTCGGGCCGCGGACTCTACGAGCAGTACTTC. This sequence encodes CASRSGRGLYEQYF.